What follows describes a single TCR beta chain. Antigen: not known. Generated by immunoSEQ multiplex PCR, the TCRdb table keeps only in-frame clones and is missing some. The sample includes about 600,000 clones, around 97% of them seen just once. The CDR3 runs to 13 residues. The V gene lost 4 bases and the J gene lost 6 bases, with 13 bases spanning the gap. Germline V gives CDR1 SQVTM, CDR2 ANQGSEA. These data come from a study of shared clonotypes between healthy human individuals. Study-level background: Donors were two women and three men aged 18 to 49. The study's findings and limits: Roughly 4.6% of naive CD4 clonotypes were common to a handful of donors.

The source of this sequence is a woman in her twenties or thirties in good health. The chain has TRBV29-1 and TRBJ1-5, with D uncertain. Sequencing was done on a sample of naive CD4+ T cells sorted from blood. Sample subset: CD45RA+ positively selected. DNA of the CDR3: TGCAGCGTTGTTTTGTCAGCGGGTCAGCCCCAGCATTTT. Residues: CSVVLSAGQPQHF. Variable domain in full (rest from reference TRBV29-1 and TRBJ1-5): SAVISQKPSRDICQRGTSLTIQCQVDSQVTMMFWYRQQPGQSLTLIATANQGSEATYESGFVIDKFPISRPNLTFSTLTVSNMSPEDSSIYLCSVVLSAGQPQHFGDGTRLSIL.